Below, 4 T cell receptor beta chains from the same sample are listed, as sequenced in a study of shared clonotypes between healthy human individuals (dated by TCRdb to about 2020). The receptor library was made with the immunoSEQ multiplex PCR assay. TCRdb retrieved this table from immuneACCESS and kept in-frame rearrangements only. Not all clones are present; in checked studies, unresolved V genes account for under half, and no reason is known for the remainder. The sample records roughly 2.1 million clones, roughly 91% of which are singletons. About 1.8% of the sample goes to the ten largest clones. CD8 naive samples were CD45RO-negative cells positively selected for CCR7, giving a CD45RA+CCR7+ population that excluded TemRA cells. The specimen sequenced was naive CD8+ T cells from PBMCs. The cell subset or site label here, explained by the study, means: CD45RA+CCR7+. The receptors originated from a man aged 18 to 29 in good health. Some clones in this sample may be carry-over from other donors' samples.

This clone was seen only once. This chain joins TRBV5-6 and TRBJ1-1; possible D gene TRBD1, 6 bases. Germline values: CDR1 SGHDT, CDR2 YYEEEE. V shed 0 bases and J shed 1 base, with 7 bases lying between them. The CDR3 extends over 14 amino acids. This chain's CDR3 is CASSLDRENTEAFF. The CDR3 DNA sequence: TGTGCCAGCAGCTTGGACAGGGAGAACACTGAAGCTTTCTTT.

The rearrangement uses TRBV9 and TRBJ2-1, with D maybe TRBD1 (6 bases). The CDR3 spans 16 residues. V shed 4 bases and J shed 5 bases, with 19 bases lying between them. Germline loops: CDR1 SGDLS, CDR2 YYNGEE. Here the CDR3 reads CASSSKNRVGDNEQFF. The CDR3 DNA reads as TGTGCCAGCAGCTCTAAGAACAGGGTGGGCGACAATGAGCAGTTCTTC.

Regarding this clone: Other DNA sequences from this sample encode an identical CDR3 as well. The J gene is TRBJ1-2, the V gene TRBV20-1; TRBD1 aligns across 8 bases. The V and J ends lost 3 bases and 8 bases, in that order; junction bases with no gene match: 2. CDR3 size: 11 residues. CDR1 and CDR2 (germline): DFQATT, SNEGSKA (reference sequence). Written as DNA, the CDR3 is TGCAGTGCTAGGACAGGGGACGGCTACACCTTC. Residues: CSARTGDGYTF.

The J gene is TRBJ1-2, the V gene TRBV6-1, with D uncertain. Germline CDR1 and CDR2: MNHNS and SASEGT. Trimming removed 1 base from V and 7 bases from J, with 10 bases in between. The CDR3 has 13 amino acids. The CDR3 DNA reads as TGTGCCAGCAGTGAAGGGTCGGCGGGTGGCTACACCTTC. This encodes CASSEGSAGGYTF.